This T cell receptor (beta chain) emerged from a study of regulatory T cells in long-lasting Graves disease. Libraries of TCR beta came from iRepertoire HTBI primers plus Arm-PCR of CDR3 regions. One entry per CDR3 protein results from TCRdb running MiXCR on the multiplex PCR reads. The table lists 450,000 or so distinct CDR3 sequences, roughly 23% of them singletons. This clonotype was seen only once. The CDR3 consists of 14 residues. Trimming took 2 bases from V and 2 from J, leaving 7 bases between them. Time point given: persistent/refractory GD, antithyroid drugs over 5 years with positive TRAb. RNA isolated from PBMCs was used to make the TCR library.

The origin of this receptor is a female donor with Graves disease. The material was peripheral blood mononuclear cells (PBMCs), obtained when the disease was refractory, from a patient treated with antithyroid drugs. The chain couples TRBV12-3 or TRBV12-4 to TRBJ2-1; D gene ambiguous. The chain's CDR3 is CASSLMPAYNEQFF. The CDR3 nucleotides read TGTGCCAGCAGTTTAATGCCGGCCTACAATGAGCAGTTCTTC.